Sequencing of this T cell receptor (beta chain) was carried out in a study of T cells in Graves' hyperthyroidism and ophthalmopathy. Study results and caveats: Ophthalmopathy and stable hyperthyroidism were separated by a 13 V-J model.

Clinicians diagnosed patients from clinical symptoms, serum thyroxine and TRAb, thyroid ultrasound and orbital computed tomography. The CDR3 regions of TCR beta were amplified from RNA transcripts. HTBI primers drove first-round RT-PCR of the TCR CDR3. MiXCR, applied by TCRdb to the multiplex PCR reads, yields one record per CDR3 protein. The profile covers roughly 500,000 distinct CDR3 sequences, with under 60% appearing a single time and 15% to 20% taken by the ten largest. Germline V lookup: CDR1 LNHNV, CDR2 YYDKDF (reference sequence). The CDR3 consists of 15 residues. The ends were cut back, 0 bases at V and 6 bases at J, with 12 bases in the middle. This clonotype was seen at least ten times. What it binds is unknown.

The sequence derives from an adult woman with Graves' disease, either hyperthyroidism or ophthalmopathy (not recorded which). Sequencing was performed on peripheral blood or thyroid tissue (not recorded which). The V and J genes are TRBV15 and TRBJ1-5; TRBD1 might be the D (5 bases). The chain's CDR3 is CATSREPGRSQPQHF. Here the CDR3 DNA reads TGTGCCACCAGCAGAGAGCCAGGGAGGAGTCAGCCCCAGCATTTT.